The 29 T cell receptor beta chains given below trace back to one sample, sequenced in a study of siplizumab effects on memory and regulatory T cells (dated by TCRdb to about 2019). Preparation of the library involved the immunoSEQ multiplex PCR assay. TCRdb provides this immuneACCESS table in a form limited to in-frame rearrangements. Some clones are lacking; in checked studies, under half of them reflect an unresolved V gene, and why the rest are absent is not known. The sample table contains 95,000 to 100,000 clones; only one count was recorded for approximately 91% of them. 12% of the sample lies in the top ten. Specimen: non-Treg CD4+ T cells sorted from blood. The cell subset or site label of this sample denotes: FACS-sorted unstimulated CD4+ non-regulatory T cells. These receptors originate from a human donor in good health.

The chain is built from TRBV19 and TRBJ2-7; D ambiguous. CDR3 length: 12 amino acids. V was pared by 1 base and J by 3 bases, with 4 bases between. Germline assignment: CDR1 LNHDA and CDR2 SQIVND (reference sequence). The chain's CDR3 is CASSIVSYEQYF. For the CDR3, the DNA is TGTGCCAGTAGTATAGTCAGCTACGAGCAGTACTTC.

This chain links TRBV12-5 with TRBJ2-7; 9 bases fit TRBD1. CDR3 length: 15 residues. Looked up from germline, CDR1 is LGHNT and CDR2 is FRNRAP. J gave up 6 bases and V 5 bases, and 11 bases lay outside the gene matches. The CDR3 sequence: CASGPGQGYVSEQYF. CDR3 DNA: TGTGCTAGTGGTCCAGGACAGGGGTATGTTTCCGAGCAGTACTTC.

CDR3 sequence reads: CASSLASVADTQYF. The CDR3 bases are TGCGCCAGCAGCTTGGCTAGCGTGGCAGATACGCAGTATTTT. The V gene is TRBV5-1, the J gene TRBJ2-3; D possibly corresponds to TRBD2 (6 bases). This CDR3 spans 14 amino acids. The V and J ends lost 0 bases and 4 bases respectively, with 9 bases between them. In germline, CDR1 is SGHRS, CDR2 YFSETQ.

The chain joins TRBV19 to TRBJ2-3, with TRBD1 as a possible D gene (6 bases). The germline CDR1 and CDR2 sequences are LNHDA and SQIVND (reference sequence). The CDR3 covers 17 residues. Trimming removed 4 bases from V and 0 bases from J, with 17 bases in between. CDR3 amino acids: CASSSTGIGFSTDTQYF. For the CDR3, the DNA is TGTGCCAGTAGTAGCACAGGGATCGGTTTTAGCACAGATACGCAGTATTTT.

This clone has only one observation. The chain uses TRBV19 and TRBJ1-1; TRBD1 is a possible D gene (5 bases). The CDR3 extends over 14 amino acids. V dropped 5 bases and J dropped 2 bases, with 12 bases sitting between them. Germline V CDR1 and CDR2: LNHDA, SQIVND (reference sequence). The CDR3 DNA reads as TGTGCCAGTAGTTGGCAGGGAATTAACACTGAAGCTTTCTTT. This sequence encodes CASSWQGINTEAFF.

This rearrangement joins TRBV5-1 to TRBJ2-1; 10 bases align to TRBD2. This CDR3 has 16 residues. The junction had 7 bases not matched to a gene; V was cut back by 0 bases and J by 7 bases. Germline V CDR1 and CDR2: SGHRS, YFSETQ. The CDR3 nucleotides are TGCGCCAGCAGCTTGGCCTCTAGCGGGAGTGATAATGAGCAGTTCTTC. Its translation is CASSLASSGSDNEQFF.

The chain's CDR3 is CSVREMGTDTQYF. The CDR3 nucleotides are TGCAGCGTACGGGAGATGGGCACAGATACGCAGTATTTT. This sequence joins TRBV29-1 and TRBJ2-3; D might be TRBD2 (6 bases). Trimming left V 6 bases short and J 1 base short, with 11 bases between. The CDR3 loop spans 13 amino acids. Germline V gives CDR1 SQVTM, CDR2 ANQGSEA.

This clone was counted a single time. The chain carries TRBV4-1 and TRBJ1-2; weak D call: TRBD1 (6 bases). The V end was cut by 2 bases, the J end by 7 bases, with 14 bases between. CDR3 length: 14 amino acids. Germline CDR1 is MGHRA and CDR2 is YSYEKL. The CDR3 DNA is TGCGCCAGCAGCCAAATACAGGGAGACATTGGCTACACCTTC. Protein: CASSQIQGDIGYTF.

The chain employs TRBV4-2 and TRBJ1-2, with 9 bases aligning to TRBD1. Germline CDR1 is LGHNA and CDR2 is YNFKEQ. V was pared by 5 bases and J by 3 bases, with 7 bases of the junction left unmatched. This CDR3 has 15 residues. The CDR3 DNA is TGTGCCAGCAGCTCGACAGGGGGGAATTACTATGGCTACACCTTC. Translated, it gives CASSSTGGNYYGYTF.

The CDR3 region has the DNA TGCGCCAGCAGCCTCGGGACTAGTGCTAGCACAGATACGCAGTATTTT. The encoded protein is CASSLGTSASTDTQYF. The V gene is TRBV5-1, the J gene TRBJ2-3, with TRBD2 matching over 8 bases. This CDR3 is 16 amino acids long. From germline, CDR1 is SGHRS and CDR2 YFSETQ. Trimming at V came to 4 bases and at J to 0 bases, leaving 7 bases not matched to a gene.

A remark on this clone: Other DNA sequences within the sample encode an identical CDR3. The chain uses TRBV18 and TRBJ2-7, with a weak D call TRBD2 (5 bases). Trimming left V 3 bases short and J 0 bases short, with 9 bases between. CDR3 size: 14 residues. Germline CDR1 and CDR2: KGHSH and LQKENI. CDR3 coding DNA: TGTGCCAGCTCACCCCGGACTGGCTCCTACGAGCAGTACTTC. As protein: CASSPRTGSYEQYF.

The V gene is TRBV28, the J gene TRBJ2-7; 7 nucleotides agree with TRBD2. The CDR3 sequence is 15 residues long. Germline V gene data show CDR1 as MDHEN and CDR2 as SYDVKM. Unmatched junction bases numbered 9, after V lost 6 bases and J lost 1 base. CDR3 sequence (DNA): TGTGCCAGCAGACTACGGACTAGTTTGTCCTACGAGCAGTACTTC. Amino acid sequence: CASRLRTSLSYEQYF. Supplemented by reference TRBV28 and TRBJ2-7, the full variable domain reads DVKVTQSSRYLVKRTGEKVFLECVQDMDHENMFWYRQDPGLGLRLIYFSYDVKMKEKGDIPEGYSVSREKKERFSLILESASTNQTSMYLCASRLRTSLSYEQYFGPGTRLTVT.

The CDR3 DNA follows: TGTGCCAGCAGCCTAGTGGATAGGGGGCCGATCTACGAGCAGTACTTC. Protein product: CASSLVDRGPIYEQYF. The chain links TRBV7-9 to TRBJ2-7; TRBD1 matches 7 bases. The CDR3 length is 16 residues. V lost 5 bases, J lost 3 bases, and 13 bases stayed unmatched. CDR1 is SEHNR and CDR2 is FQNEAQ in the germline V gene (reference sequence).

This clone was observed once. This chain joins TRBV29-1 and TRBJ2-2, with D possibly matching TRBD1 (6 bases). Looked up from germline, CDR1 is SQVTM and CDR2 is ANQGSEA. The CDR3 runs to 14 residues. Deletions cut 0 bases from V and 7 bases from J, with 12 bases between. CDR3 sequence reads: CSVEEVRGHGELFF. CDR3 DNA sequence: TGCAGCGTTGAAGAGGTCAGGGGCCACGGGGAGCTGTTTTTT.

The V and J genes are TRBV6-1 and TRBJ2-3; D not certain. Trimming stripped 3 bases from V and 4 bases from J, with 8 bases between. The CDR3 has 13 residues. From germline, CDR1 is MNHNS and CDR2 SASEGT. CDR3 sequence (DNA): TGTGCCAGCAGTGATATGGGCGCAGATACGCAGTATTTT. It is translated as CASSDMGADTQYF.

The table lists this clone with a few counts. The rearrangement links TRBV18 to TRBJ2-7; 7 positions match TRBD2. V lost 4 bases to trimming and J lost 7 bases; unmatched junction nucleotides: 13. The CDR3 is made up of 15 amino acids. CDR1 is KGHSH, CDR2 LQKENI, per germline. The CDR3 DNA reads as TGTGCCAGCTCACTAACGGGGGGAACATACTGGGAGCAGTACTTC. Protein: CASSLTGGTYWEQYF.

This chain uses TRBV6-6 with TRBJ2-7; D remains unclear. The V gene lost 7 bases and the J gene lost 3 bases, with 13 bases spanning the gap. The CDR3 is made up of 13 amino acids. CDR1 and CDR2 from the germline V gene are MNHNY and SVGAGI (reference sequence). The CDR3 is CASNLGGYYEQYF. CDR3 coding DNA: TGTGCCAGCAACCTGGGCGGATACTACGAGCAGTACTTC.

The CDR3 sequence is CASTPVGVLGYNEQFF. DNA of the CDR3: TGTGCCAGCACCCCGGTCGGGGTTTTGGGTTACAATGAGCAGTTCTTC. The chain employs TRBV5-4 and TRBJ2-1; D may be TRBD2 (5 bases). Trimming removed 6 bases at V and 4 bases at J, with 20 bases between. Germline V gene lookup returns CDR1 SGHNT and CDR2 YYREEE (reference sequence). This CDR3 contains 16 residues.

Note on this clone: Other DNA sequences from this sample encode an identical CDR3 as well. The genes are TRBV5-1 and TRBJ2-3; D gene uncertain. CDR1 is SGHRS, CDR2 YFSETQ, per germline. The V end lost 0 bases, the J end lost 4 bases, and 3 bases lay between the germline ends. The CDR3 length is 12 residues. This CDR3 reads CASSLGADTQYF. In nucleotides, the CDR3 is TGCGCCAGCAGCTTGGGTGCAGATACGCAGTATTTT.

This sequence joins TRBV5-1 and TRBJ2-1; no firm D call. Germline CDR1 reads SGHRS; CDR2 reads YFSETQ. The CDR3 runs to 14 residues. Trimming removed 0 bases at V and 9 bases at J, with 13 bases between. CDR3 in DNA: TGCGCCAGCAGCTTGGCCGCCCAGATCGGTGAGCAGTTCTTC. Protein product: CASSLAAQIGEQFF.

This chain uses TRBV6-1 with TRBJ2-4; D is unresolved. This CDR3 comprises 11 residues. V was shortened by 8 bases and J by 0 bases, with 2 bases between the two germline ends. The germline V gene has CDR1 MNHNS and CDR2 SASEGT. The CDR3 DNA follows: TGTGCCAGCCGAGCCAAAAACATTCAGTACTTC. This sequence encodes CASRAKNIQYF.

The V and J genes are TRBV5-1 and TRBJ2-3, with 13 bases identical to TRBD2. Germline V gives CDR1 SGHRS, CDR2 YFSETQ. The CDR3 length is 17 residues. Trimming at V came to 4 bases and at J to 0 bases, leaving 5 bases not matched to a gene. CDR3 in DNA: TGCGCCAGCAGCCTGGGACTAGCGGGAACTAGCACAGATACGCAGTATTTT. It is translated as CASSLGLAGTSTDTQYF.

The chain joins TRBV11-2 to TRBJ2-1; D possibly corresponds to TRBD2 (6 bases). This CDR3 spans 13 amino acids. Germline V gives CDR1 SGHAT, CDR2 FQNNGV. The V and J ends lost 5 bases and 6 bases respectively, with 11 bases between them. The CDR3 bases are TGTGCCAGCAGCGACGGACTATTCAATGAGCAGTTCTTC. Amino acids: CASSDGLFNEQFF.

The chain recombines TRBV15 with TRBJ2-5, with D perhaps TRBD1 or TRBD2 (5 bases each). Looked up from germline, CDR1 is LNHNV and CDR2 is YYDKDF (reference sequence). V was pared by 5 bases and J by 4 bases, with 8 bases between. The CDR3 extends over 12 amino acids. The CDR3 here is CATSEGPETQYF. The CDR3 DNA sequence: TGTGCCACCAGCGAGGGACCAGAGACCCAGTACTTC.

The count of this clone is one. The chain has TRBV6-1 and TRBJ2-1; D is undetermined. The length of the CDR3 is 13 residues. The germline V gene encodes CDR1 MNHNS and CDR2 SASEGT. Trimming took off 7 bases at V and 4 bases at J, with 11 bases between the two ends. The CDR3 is CASTSLGYNEQFF. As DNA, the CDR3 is TGTGCCAGCACCTCTTTAGGATACAATGAGCAGTTCTTC.

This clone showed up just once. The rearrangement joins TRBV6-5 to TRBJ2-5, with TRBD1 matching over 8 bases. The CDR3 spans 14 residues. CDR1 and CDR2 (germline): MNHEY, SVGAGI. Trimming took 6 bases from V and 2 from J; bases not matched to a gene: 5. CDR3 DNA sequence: TGTGCCAGCAGCCGAGGACAGGGACAAGAGACCCAGTACTTC. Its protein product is CASSRGQGQETQYF.

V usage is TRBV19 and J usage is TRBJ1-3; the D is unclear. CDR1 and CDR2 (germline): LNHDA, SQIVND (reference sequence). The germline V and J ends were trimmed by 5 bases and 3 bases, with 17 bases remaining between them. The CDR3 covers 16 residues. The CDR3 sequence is CASSGNWAQSGNTIYF. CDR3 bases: TGTGCCAGTAGTGGAAACTGGGCACAGAGTGGAAACACCATATATTTT.

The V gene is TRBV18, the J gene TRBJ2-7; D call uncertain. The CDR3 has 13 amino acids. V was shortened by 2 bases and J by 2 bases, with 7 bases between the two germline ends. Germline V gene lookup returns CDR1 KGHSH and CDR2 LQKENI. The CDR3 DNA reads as TGTGCCAGCTCACCAGCCAGTACCTACGAGCAGTACTTC. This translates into CASSPASTYEQYF.

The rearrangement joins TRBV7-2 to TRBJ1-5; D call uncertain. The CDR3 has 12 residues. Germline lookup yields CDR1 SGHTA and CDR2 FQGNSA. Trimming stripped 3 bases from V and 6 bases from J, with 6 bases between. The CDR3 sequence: CASSLHTQPQHF. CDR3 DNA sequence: TGTGCCAGCAGCTTGCATACTCAGCCCCAGCATTTT. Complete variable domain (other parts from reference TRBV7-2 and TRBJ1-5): GAGVSQSPSNKVTEKGKDVELRCDPISGHTALYWYRQSLGQGLEFLIYFQGNSAPDKSGLPSDRFSAERTGGSVSTLTIQRTQQEDSAVYLCASSLHTQPQHFGDGTRLSIL.